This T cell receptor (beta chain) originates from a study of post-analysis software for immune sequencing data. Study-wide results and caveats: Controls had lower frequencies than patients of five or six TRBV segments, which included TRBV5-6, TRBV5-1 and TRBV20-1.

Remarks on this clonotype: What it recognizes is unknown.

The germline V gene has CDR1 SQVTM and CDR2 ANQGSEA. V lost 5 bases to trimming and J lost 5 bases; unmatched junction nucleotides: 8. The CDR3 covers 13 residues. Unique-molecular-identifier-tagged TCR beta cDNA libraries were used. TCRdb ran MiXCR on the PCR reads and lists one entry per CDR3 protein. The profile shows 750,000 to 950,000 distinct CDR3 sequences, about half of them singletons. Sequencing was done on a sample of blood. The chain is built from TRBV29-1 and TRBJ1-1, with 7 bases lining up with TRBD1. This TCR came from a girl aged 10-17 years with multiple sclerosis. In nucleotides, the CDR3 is TGCAGCGTTCGACAGGGTTTGGAGACTGAAGCTTTCTTT. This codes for CSVRQGLETEAFF. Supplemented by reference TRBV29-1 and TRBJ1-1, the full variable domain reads SAVISQKPSRDICQRGTSLTIQCQVDSQVTMMFWYRQQPGQSLTLIATANQGSEATYESGFVIDKFPISRPNLTFSTLTVSNMSPEDSSIYLCSVRQGLETEAFFGQGTRLTVV.